This T cell receptor beta chain derives from a study of T cells in Graves' hyperthyroidism and ophthalmopathy. When hyperthyroidism was first diagnosed, the blood sample was taken, preceding any ophthalmopathy symptoms. Trimming at V came to 3 bases and at J to 16 bases, leaving 3 bases not matched to a gene. This CDR3 is built from 11 residues. Germline V gene sequence: CDR1 LGHDT, CDR2 YNNKEL (reference sequence). TCR beta CDR3 sequences were amplified from RNA transcripts. HTBI primers were employed in a first-round RT-PCR of the TCR CDR3. TCRdb reprocessed the multiplex PCR reads via MiXCR and lists one record per CDR3 protein. The table has more than 250,000 distinct CDR3 sequences, about 15% seen once; the top ten hold 30%.

The TCR originated in a woman between 45 and 65 years old with Graves' hyperthyroidism that later progressed to Graves' ophthalmopathy. The specimen was blood. The rearrangement links TRBV3-1 to TRBJ2-1; 10 bases line up with TRBD2. CDR3 nucleotide sequence: TGTGCCAGCAGCCAGGGGACTAGCGATTTCTTC. Translated, it gives CASSQGTSDFF.